The sequence of this T cell receptor (beta chain) was determined in a study of shared clonotypes between healthy human individuals. Data came from immunoSEQ multiplex PCR; TCRdb stores just in-frame clones and leaves some out. The sample consists of approximately 2.5 million clones, roughly nine tenths of them appearing once. Healthy HIV-negative adults without recent acute infections or vaccinations served as donors. CD4+ cells yielded CD45RA+ naive and CD45RA-negative memory subsets. The CDR3 has 13 amino acids. Trimming shortened V by 1 base and J by 7 bases, and 11 bases separated the two germline ends. The germline V gene encodes CDR1 SGHVS and CDR2 FNYEAQ.

Sequenced sample: naive CD4+ T cells sorted from blood. Subset indicated: CD45RA+ positively selected. The rearrangement uses TRBV7-6 and TRBJ2-7; D not resolved. The receptor was derived from a man younger than 35 in good health. The CDR3 nucleotides read TGTGCCAGCAGCTTAGACAGATCCTGGGAGCAGTACTTC. Its protein is CASSLDRSWEQYF.